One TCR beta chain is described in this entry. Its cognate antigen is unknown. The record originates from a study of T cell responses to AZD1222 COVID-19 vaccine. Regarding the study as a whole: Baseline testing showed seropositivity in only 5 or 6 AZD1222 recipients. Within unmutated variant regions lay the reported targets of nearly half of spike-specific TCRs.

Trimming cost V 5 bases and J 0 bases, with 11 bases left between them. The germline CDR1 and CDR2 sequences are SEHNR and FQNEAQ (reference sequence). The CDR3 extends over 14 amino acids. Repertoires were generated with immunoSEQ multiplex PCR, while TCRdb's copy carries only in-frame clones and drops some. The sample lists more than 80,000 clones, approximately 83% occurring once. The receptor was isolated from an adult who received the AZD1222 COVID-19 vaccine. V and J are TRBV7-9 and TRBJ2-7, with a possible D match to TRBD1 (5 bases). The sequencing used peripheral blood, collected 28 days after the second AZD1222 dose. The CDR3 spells CASSRQIDSYEQYV. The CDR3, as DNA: TGTGCCAGCAGCCGACAGATCGACTCCTACGAGCAGTACGTC.